Listed below are T cell receptor beta chains from one sample, sequenced in a study of cytomegalovirus exposure and HLA in healthy donors. Profiled with immunoSEQ multiplex PCR; TCRdb holds only in-frame clones, not every one. The table lists 150,000 to 200,000 clones, around 96% of them singletons. Material: PBMCs. These receptor sequences come from a young woman in good health and CMV-seronegative. The CDR3 runs from the conserved cysteine through the conserved F or W. D genes are given only for firm matches. Size values are once, few and many counts, or a class for expanded clones, and some rows have none.

TRBJ1-2 | TRBV4-3 | TRBD1 | . | CASQPGTGSYGYTF
TRBJ2-1 | TRBV11-3 | . | . | CASSPGQLGSYNEQFF
TRBJ2-6 | TRBV5-1 | . | . | CASSLGSAGANVLTF
TRBJ2-5 | TRBV11-2 | . | . | CASSHYEETQYF
TRBJ2-2 | TRBV2 | . | . | CASSNYRPRGTGELFF
TRBJ2-5 | TRBV4-1 | . | . | CASSQGRRQETQYF
TRBJ1-1 | TRBV7-6 | . | . | CASSSSLSQGGNTEAFF
TRBJ2-2 | TRBV27 | . | . | CASRPGLNTGELFF
TRBJ2-1 | TRBV6-4 | TRBD1 | . | CASSDGDSANKKFF
TRBJ2-6 | TRBV5-1 | . | . | CASSTGQPSYSGANVLTF
TRBJ2-3 | TRBV2 | . | . | CASSSRDTGADTQYF
TRBJ1-5 | TRBV2 | . | . | CASKRDILSNQPQHF
TRBJ2-3 | TRBV27 | TRBD2 | . | CASSGLAGSYTDTQYF
TRBJ2-5 | TRBV9 | . | . | CASSPQETQYF
TRBJ2-5 | TRBV2 | TRBD1 | . | CASSEALGQGGRTQYF
TRBJ1-4 | TRBV6-1 | . | . | CASLGNTNEKLFF
TRBJ1-2 | TRBV6-5 | . | . | CASSYQDNRGYGYTF
TRBJ2-3 | TRBV5-3 | TRBD2 | . | CARSHKTSGEDRGDTQYF
TRBJ1-2 | TRBV13 | TRBD1 | . | CASSRQGDRDIDGYTF
TRBJ2-7 | TRBV10-3 | . | . | CAISAVPREQYF
TRBJ1-2 | TRBV7-2 | TRBD1 | . | CASSPSDRGSYGYTF
TRBJ2-2 | TRBV30 | TRBD2 | . | CAWSVAQGGKLFF
TRBJ2-2 | TRBV9 | . | . | CASSVFQGGAGELFF
TRBJ2-7 | TRBV11-2 | . | . | CASSQADNLAYEQYF
TRBJ1-2 | TRBV4-1 | TRBD1 | . | CASSQDDVQGNYGYTF
TRBJ2-1 | TRBV5-1 | TRBD2 | . | CASSLLAGGLRINEQFF
TRBJ1-5 | TRBV4-2 | TRBD1 | once | CASSHLDRGNNQPQHF
TRBJ2-7 | TRBV2 | . | . | CASTDILLSYEQYF
TRBJ1-6 | TRBV5-4 | . | . | CASSLRGGGNSPLHF
TRBJ2-2 | TRBV5-4 | TRBD2 | . | CASSPGGNGELFF
TRBJ1-1 | TRBV19 | . | once | CASSLIRPGNTEAFF
TRBJ1-2 | TRBV13 | . | . | CASSERREPGYTF
TRBJ1-1 | TRBV4-2 | TRBD1 | once | CASSVRGPTFF
TRBJ2-1 | TRBV27 | . | . | CASKFPGMGSNEQFF
TRBJ2-7 | TRBV29-1 | TRBD1 | . | CSVGQGAREQYF
TRBJ1-1 | TRBV12-5 | . | . | CASGLGENTEAFF
TRBJ2-3 | TRBV5-1 | . | . | CASSLSSVEADTQYF
TRBJ1-2 | TRBV5-1 | . | once | CASSPDGTPYGYTF
TRBJ1-5 | TRBV15 | . | . | CATSRDLTGNSNQPQHF
TRBJ1-2 | TRBV10-3 | . | once | CAISYESGSGYTF
TRBJ1-4 | TRBV4-3 | . | . | CASSQSPLSPEKLFF
TRBJ2-1 | TRBV13 | . | . | CASSFFVPTGLSYNEQFF
TRBJ2-4 | TRBV6-6 | . | . | CASSLSRGAKNIQYF
TRBJ1-5 | TRBV27 | . | . | CASTLGADNQPQHF